This paragraph reports one TCR beta chain. The antigen remains unidentified. Vbeta (60) and Jbeta (13) primers were used in the PCR. Assay: immunoSEQ multiplex PCR; the TCRdb copy retains only in-frame clones and omits some. The table has around 170,000 clones, 75% to 90% seen once. This entry comes from a study of cytomegalovirus exposure and HLA in healthy donors. The overall study: A data release that came early held around 85 million unique TCRs from HLA-typed donors. Notes on the study in general: 87-base-pair reads could not separate some V segments, including TRBV6-2 and TRBV6-3.

The CDR3 has 15 amino acids. The ends lost 4 bases at V and 0 bases at J; junction bases unmatched: 2. CDR1 and CDR2 (germline): SGHRS, YFSETQ. The source material was PBMCs. This chain uses TRBV5-1 with TRBJ2-2; 8 positions match TRBD1. The source is a man between 40 and 49 years old in good health and CMV-seropositive. The DNA for the CDR3 is TGCGCCAGCAGCAAGGACAGGGCGAACACCGGGGAGCTGTTTTTT. Protein sequence: CASSKDRANTGELFF.